Sequencing of this T cell receptor (beta chain) was carried out in a study of blood T cell repertoires in COVID-19. For this clone: At the DNA level, this CDR3 is encoded by other sequences in the same sample as well.

The CDR3 runs to 13 residues. Germline values: CDR1 LNHNV, CDR2 YYDKDF (reference sequence). Trimming stripped 0 bases from V and 1 base from J, with 3 bases between. Here immunoSEQ multiplex PCR was the method, and the copy in TCRdb shows in-frame clones only, minus some. The sample lists roughly 200,000 clones; roughly 81% were seen once. Patients of the Seattle cohort, enrolled during active infection, were followed longitudinally. The clonotype was recovered from a woman aged 40 to 49 with COVID-19, enrolled during active disease. The chain uses TRBV15 and TRBJ1-1; D gene uncertain. Sample: peripheral blood. CDR3 sequence (DNA): TGTGCCACCAGCAGAGATCGGAACACTGAAGCTTTCTTT. Amino acid sequence: CATSRDRNTEAFF.